Listed below are T cell receptor beta chains from one sample, sequenced in a study of T cell responses to AZD1222 COVID-19 vaccine. TCRdb keeps only in-frame clones here, not all; method: immunoSEQ multiplex PCR. The sample includes 250,000 to 300,000 clones, 90% to 95% of them seen just once. Sample: peripheral blood, taken 28 days after the second AZD1222 dose. The source of these receptors is an adult who received the AZD1222 COVID-19 vaccine. Both conserved end residues are part of each CDR3. The D gene is left open where the match is weak. Some rows mark clone size as missing; the rest say once, few, many or name a class of expanded clone.

CASSKENTEAFF | TGTGCCAGCAGTAAAGAAAACACTGAAGCTTTCTTT | TRBV2 | - | - | TRBJ1-1
CASSWGLMVQETQYF | TGTGCCAGTAGCTGGGGACTTATGGTCCAAGAGACCCAGTACTTC | TRBV19 | - | - | TRBJ2-5
CASSDLQSVNEKLFF | TGTGCCAGCAGTGATCTACAGAGTGTTAATGAAAAACTGTTTTTT | TRBV25-1 | - | - | TRBJ1-4
CASSLWTTNTGELFF | TGCGCCAGCAGCCTCTGGACAACGAACACCGGGGAGCTGTTTTTT | TRBV5-1 | - | - | TRBJ2-2
CASSQGAGSTGELFF | TGTGCCAGCAGCCAGGGTGCAGGGTCGACCGGGGAGCTGTTTTTT | TRBV3-1/TRBV3-2 | - | - | TRBJ2-2
CASSVNRSPTDTQYF | TGTGCCAGCTCAGTAAATCGGTCCCCCACAGATACGCAGTATTTT | TRBV18 | - | - | TRBJ2-3
CASSLAQADTQYF | TGTGCCAGCAGCTTAGCCCAGGCGGATACGCAGTATTTT | TRBV7-9 | - | once | TRBJ2-3
CASSFLAASYNEQFF | TGTGCCAGCAGTTTTCTAGCGGCCTCCTACAATGAGCAGTTCTTC | TRBV6-2/TRBV6-3 | TRBD2 | - | TRBJ2-1
CATKSGTVPYEQYF | TGTGCCACCAAGTCCGGGACAGTCCCCTACGAGCAGTACTTC | TRBV2 | TRBD1 | - | TRBJ2-7
CASSPPGGSVTGELFF | TGTGCCAGCAGCCCCCCAGGCGGGAGCGTAACCGGGGAGCTGTTTTTT | TRBV7-2 | TRBD2 | - | TRBJ2-2
CASSPGTGSGNTIYF | TGCGCCAGCAGCCCAGGGACAGGGTCTGGAAACACCATATATTTT | TRBV5-1 | TRBD1 | - | TRBJ1-3
CASSHRRESYEQYF | TGTGCCAGCAGCCACCGACGGGAGTCCTACGAGCAGTACTTC | TRBV7-8 | - | - | TRBJ2-7
CAWRDRGAYNSPLHF | TGTGCCTGGCGGGACAGGGGGGCCTATAATTCACCCCTCCACTTT | TRBV30 | TRBD1 | - | TRBJ1-6
CASSEPVSETQYF | TGTGCCAGCAGTGAACCCGTGTCGGAGACCCAGTACTTC | TRBV2 | - | - | TRBJ2-5
CASNWASAGNTIYF | TGTGCCAGCAACTGGGCCTCCGCTGGAAACACCATATATTTT | TRBV28 | - | - | TRBJ1-3
CASSVDREVGYTF | TGTGCCAGCAGTGTCGACAGGGAGGTTGGCTACACCTTC | TRBV6-2/TRBV6-3 | TRBD1 | once | TRBJ1-2
CASSGRGRSSWEKLFF | TGTGCCAGCAGTGGGCGGGGCAGGTCGTCGTGGGAAAAACTGTTTTTT | TRBV6-1 | - | - | TRBJ1-4
CASSYSRLAAYEQYF | TGTGCCAGCAGTTACTCTCGACTAGCGGCCTACGAGCAGTACTTC | TRBV6-5 | TRBD2 | - | TRBJ2-7
CASRGLAGHGELFF | TGTGCCAGCAGGGGACTAGCGGGGCACGGGGAGCTGTTTTTT | TRBV21-1 | - | - | TRBJ2-2
CASSSALIGLFSTNEKLFF | TGTGCCAGCAGCTCCGCCTTGATTGGATTGTTTTCAACTAATGAAAAACTGTTTTTT | TRBV6-6 | - | - | TRBJ1-4
CASSLGLNTEAFF | TGTGCCAGCAGTTTGGGGCTTAACACTGAAGCTTTCTTT | TRBV27 | - | - | TRBJ1-1
CASRRTSNTGELFF | TGTGCCAGCAGGAGGACCTCGAACACCGGGGAGCTGTTTTTT | TRBV7-8 | - | - | TRBJ2-2
CASSQQGTYEQYF | TGTGCCAGCTCCCAACAGGGCACCTACGAGCAGTACTTC | TRBV18 | - | - | TRBJ2-7
CASSPRTVNTEAFF | TGTGCCAGCAGCCCCAGGACGGTGAACACTGAAGCTTTCTTT | TRBV9 | - | - | TRBJ1-1
CASSYWTGATQGPEQYF | TGTGCCAGCAGTTACTGGACAGGGGCGACCCAAGGGCCCGAGCAGTACTTC | TRBV6-2/TRBV6-3 | TRBD1 | - | TRBJ2-7
CASSLARSAYEQYF | TGTGCCAGCAGTTTAGCCCGATCCGCCTACGAGCAGTACTTC | TRBV28 | - | - | TRBJ2-7
CASSWSSRGNEQFF | TGTGCCAGCAGTTGGTCCTCACGGGGAAATGAGCAGTTCTTC | TRBV28 | - | - | TRBJ2-1
CASSSVSGNQPQHF | TGTGCCAGCAGTTCCGTCTCGGGCAATCAGCCCCAGCATTTT | TRBV2 | - | - | TRBJ1-5
CASTRTLSTNEKLFF | TGTGCCAGCACTAGGACACTATCAACTAATGAAAAACTGTTTTTT | TRBV2 | - | once | TRBJ1-4
CASSPDRGNQPQHF | TGTGCCAGCAGCCCAGACAGGGGCAATCAGCCCCAGCATTTT | TRBV28 | TRBD1 | - | TRBJ1-5
CASSTWTSGRGETQYF | TGTGCCAGCAGCACTTGGACTAGCGGTCGAGGAGAGACCCAGTACTTC | TRBV7-8 | TRBD2 | - | TRBJ2-5